This is a list of T cell receptor beta chains from one sample in a study of cytomegalovirus exposure and HLA in healthy donors. TCRdb keeps only in-frame clones here, not all; method: immunoSEQ multiplex PCR. The data contain some 250,000 clones, 75% to 85% of them singletons. Material for sequencing was PBMCs. The receptors derive from a woman aged 60-75 years in good health and CMV-seropositive. Each CDR3 is given with its conserved first and last residue. Fields, in order: D gene, J gene, V gene, clone size, CDR3 protein, CDR3 DNA. A D gene is named only where the DNA matches it firmly. Expanded clones are given a class, and other clones once, few, many or no size at all.

- TRBJ2-1 TRBV20-1 - CSAPRYNEQFF TGCAGTGCTCCCAGATACAATGAGCAGTTCTTC
TRBD1 TRBJ2-5 TRBV5-6 - CASSQAGQGVMQYF TGTGCCAGCAGCCAGGCAGGACAGGGGGTTATGCAGTACTTC
- TRBJ1-4 TRBV10-3 few CAISEIRSSANEKLFF TGTGCCATCAGTGAGATCCGCTCCTCGGCTAATGAAAAACTGTTTTTT
- TRBJ2-1 TRBV6-1 - CASSGLVEQFF TGTGCCAGCAGTGGACTAGTGGAGCAGTTCTTC
TRBD1 TRBJ2-4 TRBV5-6 - CASSFYRTGSSAKNIQYF TGTGCCAGCAGCTTCTACCGGACAGGGTCGTCAGCCAAAAACATTCAGTACTTC
TRBD1 TRBJ2-2 TRBV10-3 - CAISPGQGSTGELFF TGTGCCATCAGTCCGGGACAGGGCTCTACCGGGGAGCTGTTTTTT
TRBD1 TRBJ1-1 TRBV5-1 - CASSLDGRGQTEAFF TGCGCCAGCAGCTTGGACGGCAGGGGGCAGACTGAAGCTTTCTTT
- TRBJ1-2 TRBV25-1 few CASSDGGSRSGYTF TGTGCCAGCAGTGACGGGGGAAGTAGGAGTGGCTACACCTTC
- TRBJ1-5 TRBV27 - CASSFRQGYQPQHF TGTGCCAGCAGTTTCCGGCAGGGCTATCAGCCCCAGCATTTT
- TRBJ1-1 TRBV13 - CASSFGHGKAAAEAFF TGTGCCAGCAGCTTCGGTCACGGGAAGGCTGCGGCTGAAGCTTTCTTT
TRBD1 TRBJ1-2 TRBV28 - CATSGQDPNYGYTF TGTGCCACCTCGGGACAGGACCCTAACTATGGCTACACCTTC
TRBD1 TRBJ2-1 TRBV5-4 few CASSLSTGGGEQFF TGTGCCAGCAGCTTGTCTACAGGGGGCGGTGAGCAGTTCTTC
TRBD2 TRBJ2-7 TRBV5-1 - CASSLGLAGGSPYEQYF TGCGCCAGCAGCCTGGGACTAGCGGGAGGCTCTCCCTACGAGCAGTACTTC
- TRBJ2-5 TRBV19 - CASSLSRGARETQYF TGTGCCAGTAGTCTTTCCCGTGGGGCCCGGGAGACCCAGTACTTC
- TRBJ1-1 TRBV5-1 - CASSPIRAGTEAFF TGCGCCAGCAGCCCTATTAGGGCAGGGACTGAAGCTTTCTTT
- TRBJ2-1 TRBV7-3 - CASSFSGAEQFF TGTGCCAGCAGCTTCAGTGGGGCTGAGCAGTTCTTC
TRBD2 TRBJ2-7 TRBV4-2 - CASSQELASFFYEQYF TGTGCCAGCAGCCAGGAACTAGCGTCCTTTTTCTACGAGCAGTACTTC
- TRBJ2-2 TRBV19 - CASTDSPTGELFF TGTGCCAGTACGGACAGCCCAACCGGGGAGCTGTTTTTT
TRBD2 TRBJ2-6 TRBV12-5 - CASGFGGAGANVLTF TGTGCTAGTGGTTTCGGGGGGGCTGGGGCCAACGTCCTGACTTTC
TRBD2 TRBJ2-1 TRBV2 - CASTPLAGVNEQFF TGTGCCAGCACCCCCCTAGCGGGAGTCAATGAGCAGTTCTTC
TRBD1 TRBJ2-6 TRBV7-9 - CASNGQGLSGANVLTF TGTGCCAGCAACGGACAGGGGCTTTCTGGGGCCAACGTCCTGACTTTC
TRBD1 TRBJ1-2 TRBV25-1 - CASSGQGNYGYTF TGTGCCAGCAGCGGACAGGGGAACTATGGCTACACCTTC
TRBD1 TRBJ1-5 TRBV18 - CASSPGGTVYQPQHF TGTGCCAGCTCACCAGGCGGGACAGTTTATCAGCCCCAGCATTTT
TRBD2 TRBJ2-1 TRBV5-1 - CASSLLAGGYNEQFF TGCGCCAGCAGCTTACTAGCGGGAGGATACAATGAGCAGTTCTTC
TRBD1 TRBJ1-5 TRBV2 - CASKGQGDQPQHF TGTGCCAGCAAGGGACAGGGCGATCAGCCCCAGCATTTT
TRBD1 TRBJ1-5 TRBV27 - CASRQGESQPQHF TGTGCCAGCCGACAGGGGGAAAGTCAGCCCCAGCATTTT
- TRBJ2-1 TRBV10-1 - CASSVSLSSYNEQFF TGCGCCAGCAGTGTTTCTCTTAGCTCCTACAATGAGCAGTTCTTC
- TRBJ2-7 TRBV28 - CASSPPAYYEQYF TGTGCCAGCAGTCCCCCTGCCTATTACGAGCAGTACTTC